This T cell receptor (beta chain) came from a study of shared clonotypes between healthy human individuals. Overall study findings and caveats: The sharing of roughly 5% of naive CD4 clonotypes was seen across a handful of donors.

For this clone: Its antigen is undetermined.

Each subset's genomic DNA was shared equally among a number of immunoSEQ plates. Libraries were prepared by immunoSEQ multiplex PCR; TCRdb keeps only in-frame clonotypes and omits some of them. Among roughly 2 million clones, 85% to 95% were seen once, and the ten largest hold roughly 0.13%. The CDR3 has 13 residues. V lost 0 bases and J 9 bases, leaving 12 bases between the germline ends. Germline CDR1 is MNHEY and CDR2 is SMNVEV (reference sequence). The genes are TRBV27 and TRBJ2-7; D is perhaps TRBD2 (6 bases). Sequenced input: naive CD4+ T cells sorted from blood. The subset here: CD45RA+ positively selected. The sequence came from a man between 18 and 29 years old in good health. DNA of the CDR3: TGTGCCAGCAGTTTATCTACCGACGGGGGGCAGTACTTC. This translates into CASSLSTDGGQYF.